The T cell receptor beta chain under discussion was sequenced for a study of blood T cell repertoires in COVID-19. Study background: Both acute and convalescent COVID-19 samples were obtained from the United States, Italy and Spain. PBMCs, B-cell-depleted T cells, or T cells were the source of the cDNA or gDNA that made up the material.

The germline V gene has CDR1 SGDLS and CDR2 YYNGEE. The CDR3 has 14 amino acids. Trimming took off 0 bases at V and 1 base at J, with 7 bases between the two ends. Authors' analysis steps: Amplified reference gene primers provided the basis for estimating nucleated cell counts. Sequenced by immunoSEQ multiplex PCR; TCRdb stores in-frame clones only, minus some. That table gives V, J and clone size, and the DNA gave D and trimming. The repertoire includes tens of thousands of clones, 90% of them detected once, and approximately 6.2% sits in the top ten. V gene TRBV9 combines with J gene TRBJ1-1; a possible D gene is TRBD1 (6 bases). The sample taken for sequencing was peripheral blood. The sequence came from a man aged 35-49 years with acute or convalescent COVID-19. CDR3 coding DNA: TGTGCCAGCAGCGTAGAAGGGGGGAACACTGAAGCTTTCTTT. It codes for CASSVEGGNTEAFF.